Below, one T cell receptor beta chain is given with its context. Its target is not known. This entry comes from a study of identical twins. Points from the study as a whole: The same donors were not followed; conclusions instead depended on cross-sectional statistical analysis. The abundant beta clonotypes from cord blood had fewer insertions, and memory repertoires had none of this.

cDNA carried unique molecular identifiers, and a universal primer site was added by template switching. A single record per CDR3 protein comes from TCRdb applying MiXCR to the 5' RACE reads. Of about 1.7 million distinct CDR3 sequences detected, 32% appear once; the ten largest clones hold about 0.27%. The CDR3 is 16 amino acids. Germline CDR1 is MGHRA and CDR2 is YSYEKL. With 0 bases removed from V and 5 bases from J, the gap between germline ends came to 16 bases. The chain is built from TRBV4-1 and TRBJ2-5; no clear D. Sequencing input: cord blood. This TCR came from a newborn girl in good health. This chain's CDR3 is CASSQDGIVSHETQYF. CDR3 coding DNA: TGCGCCAGCAGCCAAGATGGTATTGTGTCCCACGAGACCCAGTACTTC.